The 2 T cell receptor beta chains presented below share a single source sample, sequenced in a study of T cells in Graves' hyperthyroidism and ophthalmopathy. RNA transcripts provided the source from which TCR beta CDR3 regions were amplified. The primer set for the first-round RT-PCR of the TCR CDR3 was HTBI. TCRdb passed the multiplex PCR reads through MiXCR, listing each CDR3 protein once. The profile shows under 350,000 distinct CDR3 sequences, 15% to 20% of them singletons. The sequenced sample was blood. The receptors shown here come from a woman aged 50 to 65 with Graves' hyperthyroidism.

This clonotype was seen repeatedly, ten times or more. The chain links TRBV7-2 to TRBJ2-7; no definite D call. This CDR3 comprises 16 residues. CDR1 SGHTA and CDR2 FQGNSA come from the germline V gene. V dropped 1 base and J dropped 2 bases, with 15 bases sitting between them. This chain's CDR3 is CASSLGKGGSPYEQYF. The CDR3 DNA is TGTGCCAGCAGCTTAGGAAAGGGCGGCTCACCCTACGAGCAGTACTTC.

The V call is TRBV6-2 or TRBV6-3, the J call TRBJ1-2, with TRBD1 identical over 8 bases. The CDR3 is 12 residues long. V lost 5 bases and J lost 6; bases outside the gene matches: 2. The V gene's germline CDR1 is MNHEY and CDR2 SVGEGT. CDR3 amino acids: CASSETGDGYTF. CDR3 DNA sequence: TGTGCCAGCAGTGAGACAGGGGATGGCTACACCTTC.